These T cell receptor beta chains were read from a single sample in a study of shared clonotypes between healthy human individuals. Produced via immunoSEQ multiplex PCR; TCRdb's table is partial and in-frame only. The sample includes 2 million to 2.5 million clones, more than 80% of them seen just once. Input material: naive CD4+ T cells from PBMCs. The receptors were sampled from a man aged 18-30 years in good health. Some clones in this sample may be carry-over from other donors' samples. Both conserved end residues are part of each CDR3. The D gene is left open where the match is weak. Not all rows give a size; the values are once, few, many and, for expanded clones, a class.

v_call,clone_size,j_call,d_call,cdr3_aa,cdr3_nt
TRBV28,-,TRBJ2-5,-,CASSDKGFSGETQYF,TGTGCCAGCAGCGATAAAGGCTTTTCAGGGGAGACCCAGTACTTC
TRBV28,-,TRBJ1-4,-,CASSLGTWGEKLFF,TGTGCCAGCAGTCTAGGGACTTGGGGTGAAAAACTGTTTTTT
TRBV5-1,-,TRBJ2-1,TRBD2,CASRRREGSSYNEQFF,TGCGCCAGCCGAAGGCGGGAGGGGAGCTCCTACAATGAGCAGTTCTTC
TRBV5-1,-,TRBJ2-2,TRBD1,CASRLTGGSAGELFF,TGCGCCAGCAGACTTACAGGGGGCTCGGCCGGGGAGCTGTTTTTT
TRBV5-8,-,TRBJ1-5,TRBD1,CASSLGQGATGNQPQHF,TGTGCCAGCAGCTTGGGACAGGGGGCGACTGGCAATCAGCCCCAGCATTTT
TRBV6-5,few,TRBJ1-2,TRBD1,CASRRQGGGYTF,TGTGCCAGCAGGAGACAGGGCGGCGGCTACACCTTC
TRBV5-1,-,TRBJ2-4,-,CASSLVPRVGQAKNIQYF,TGCGCCAGCAGCTTGGTCCCAAGGGTCGGCCAAGCCAAAAACATTCAGTACTTC
TRBV5-6,-,TRBJ1-4,-,CASAAYRNNEKLFF,TGTGCCAGCGCTGCGTACAGGAATAATGAAAAACTGTTTTTT
TRBV5-1,-,TRBJ2-7,TRBD2,CASSLNRLAGGEQYF,TGCGCCAGCAGCTTGAACAGACTAGCGGGAGGCGAGCAGTACTTC
TRBV6-5,-,TRBJ1-5,TRBD1,CASSSGQGFNQPQHF,TGTGCCAGCAGTTCCGGACAGGGGTTCAATCAGCCCCAGCATTTT
TRBV29-1,once,TRBJ1-6,-,CSAKKQGSPLHF,TGCAGCGCCAAGAAACAGGGTTCACCCCTCCACTTT
TRBV29-1,-,TRBJ1-1,-,CSVIPKGLNTEAFF,TGCAGCGTGATACCCAAGGGCCTGAACACTGAAGCTTTCTTT
TRBV7-7,-,TRBJ2-2,TRBD1,CASSWGTGRDTGELFF,TGTGCCAGCAGCTGGGGGACAGGGCGAGACACCGGGGAGCTGTTTTTT
TRBV28,-,TRBJ2-2,TRBD2,CASSPPGLITGELFF,TGTGCCAGCAGTCCTCCGGGACTAATAACCGGGGAGCTGTTTTTT
TRBV7-9,-,TRBJ2-3,-,CASRYGFTDTQYF,TGTGCCAGCAGATACGGTTTCACAGATACGCAGTATTTT
TRBV5-1,-,TRBJ1-1,-,CASSFSGPRGTEAFF,TGCGCCAGCAGCTTTTCGGGCCCTAGGGGCACTGAAGCTTTCTTT
TRBV4-1,-,TRBJ1-1,-,CASSQDLRGSEAFF,TGCGCCAGCAGCCAAGATCTTCGGGGATCCGAAGCTTTCTTT
TRBV2,few,TRBJ2-2,-,CASSFDRATAGELFF,TGTGCCAGCAGTTTCGACCGGGCGACGGCCGGGGAGCTGTTTTTT
TRBV28,-,TRBJ2-7,TRBD1,CASSPTRDSHEQYF,TGTGCCAGCAGTCCGACACGGGACAGCCACGAGCAGTACTTC
TRBV20-1,-,TRBJ1-2,-,CSARVYGYTF,TGCAGTGCTAGAGTGTATGGCTACACCTTC
TRBV19,-,TRBJ2-1,-,CASSIESRGQFF,TGTGCCAGTAGTATAGAGTCCCGGGGGCAGTTCTTC
TRBV4-1,-,TRBJ2-1,-,CASSPSGSYNEQFF,TGCGCCAGCAGCCCCTCAGGGTCCTACAATGAGCAGTTCTTC